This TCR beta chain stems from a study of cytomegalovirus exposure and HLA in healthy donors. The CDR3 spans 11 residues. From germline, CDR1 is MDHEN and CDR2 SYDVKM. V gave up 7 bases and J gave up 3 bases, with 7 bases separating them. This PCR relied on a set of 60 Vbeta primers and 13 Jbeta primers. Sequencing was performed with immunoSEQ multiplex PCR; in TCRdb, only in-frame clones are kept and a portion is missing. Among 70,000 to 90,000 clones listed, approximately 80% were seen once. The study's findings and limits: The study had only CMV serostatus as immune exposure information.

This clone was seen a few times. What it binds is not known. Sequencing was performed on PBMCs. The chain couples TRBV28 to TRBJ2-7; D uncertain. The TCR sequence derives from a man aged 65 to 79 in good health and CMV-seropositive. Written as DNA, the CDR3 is TGTGCCAGCACATCCTACTACGAGCAGTACTTC. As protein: CASTSYYEQYF.